A selection of T cell receptor beta chains follows, all from one sample in a study of shared clonotypes between healthy human individuals. TCRdb's copy holds only in-frame clones and misses some; the assay was immunoSEQ multiplex PCR. The data hold roughly 2.4 million clones, with roughly 95% observed a single time. The sample taken for sequencing was naive CD4+ T cells sorted from blood. Every receptor here comes from a young man in good health. The CDR3 runs from the conserved cysteine through the conserved F or W. Each record gives: clone size, D gene, J gene, V gene, CDR3 protein, CDR3 DNA. D genes are given only for firm matches. The size entry is marked missing in some rows and otherwise reads once, few, many or a size class.

NA NA TRBJ2-7 TRBV6-5 CASSYREMGYEQYF TGTGCCAGCAGTTACAGGGAAATGGGGTACGAGCAGTACTTC
NA TRBD1 TRBJ1-4 TRBV7-9 CASSLSGTGSIKAEKLFF TGTGCCAGCAGCTTATCCGGGACAGGCTCAATCAAGGCTGAAAAACTGTTTTTT
once NA TRBJ2-3 TRBV29-1 CSVERDPDTQYF TGCAGCGTTGAAAGGGACCCAGATACGCAGTATTTT
NA TRBD2 TRBJ2-1 TRBV29-1 CSVDPPGLAGGINNEQFF TGCAGCGTTGACCCACCGGGACTAGCGGGAGGGATAAACAATGAGCAGTTCTTC
NA NA TRBJ1-1 TRBV30 CAWSVRVIRTANTEAFF TGTGCCTGGAGTGTAAGGGTTATAAGGACAGCTAACACTGAAGCTTTCTTT
NA NA TRBJ2-2 TRBV19 CASSIVGPTGELFF TGTGCCAGTAGTATAGTAGGGCCCACCGGGGAGCTGTTTTTT
NA TRBD1 TRBJ2-1 TRBV2 CASRGTGGVQFF TGTGCCAGCAGGGGGACAGGGGGAGTGCAGTTCTTC
NA TRBD1 TRBJ1-2 TRBV6-5 CASSYQDRGVGGYTF TGTGCCAGCAGTTACCAGGACAGGGGGGTGGGAGGCTACACCTTC
NA TRBD2 TRBJ2-3 TRBV2 CASNLGLAGGEDTQYF TGTGCCAGCAACCTCGGACTAGCGGGAGGGGAAGATACGCAGTATTTT
NA TRBD2 TRBJ2-2 TRBV30 CALNPGAGSGELFF TGTGCCTTAAACCCCGGAGCGGGATCCGGGGAGCTGTTTTTT
NA NA TRBJ1-1 TRBV30 CAWTPVGFGTEAFF TGTGCCTGGACCCCAGTCGGGTTCGGCACTGAAGCTTTCTTT
NA NA TRBJ1-2 TRBV5-4 CASSIGQSTNYGYTF TGTGCCAGCAGCATTGGACAGTCTACTAACTATGGCTACACCTTC
NA NA TRBJ1-3 TRBV7-9 CASSPRGISSGNTIYF TGTGCCAGCAGCCCTAGGGGAATTTCCTCTGGAAACACCATATATTTT
NA NA TRBJ1-1 TRBV12-5 CASGGRTNTEAFF TGTGCTAGTGGTGGGAGAACGAACACTGAAGCTTTCTTT
NA NA TRBJ2-1 TRBV9 CASSGTVPRADNEQFF TGTGCCAGCAGCGGTACAGTCCCGAGAGCGGACAATGAGCAGTTCTTC
NA NA TRBJ2-7 TRBV30 CAWSFRPSGTLVYEQYF TGTGCCTGGAGCTTCAGGCCCTCGGGGACCCTCGTTTACGAGCAGTACTTC
once NA TRBJ1-6 TRBV28 CASSLVRDNSPLHF TGTGCCAGCAGTTTAGTAAGGGATAATTCACCCCTCCACTTT
NA TRBD2 TRBJ2-2 TRBV9 CASSVGVLAGTGELFF TGTGCCAGCAGCGTAGGAGTATTAGCGGGGACCGGGGAGCTGTTTTTT
NA TRBD2 TRBJ2-7 TRBV18 CASSPVPGLVPYEQYF TGTGCCAGCTCACCTGTTCCGGGACTAGTGCCCTACGAGCAGTACTTC
NA TRBD2 TRBJ2-1 TRBV11-2 CASSPLAGPNEQFF TGTGCCAGCAGCCCGCTAGCGGGACCTAATGAGCAGTTCTTC
NA TRBD2 TRBJ2-5 TRBV29-1 CSVQGSSGAGETQYF TGCAGCGTCCAAGGCTCTAGCGGGGCTGGGGAGACCCAGTACTTC
once NA TRBJ2-3 TRBV9 CASRLGVGTDTQYF TGTGCCAGCAGATTGGGGGTGGGCACAGATACGCAGTATTTT
NA TRBD2 TRBJ2-1 TRBV27 CASSPGTSGSYEQFF TGTGCCAGCAGCCCCGGGACTAGCGGGAGCTATGAGCAGTTCTTC
once NA TRBJ2-7 TRBV18 CASSLDRDYEQYF TGTGCCAGCTCGCTGGACAGAGATTACGAGCAGTACTTC
NA NA TRBJ1-4 TRBV6-1 CASKSGEAEKLFF TGTGCCAGTAAGTCAGGGGAGGCTGAAAAACTGTTTTTT
NA NA TRBJ1-1 TRBV7-2 CASSFQGSSEAFF TGTGCCAGCAGCTTCCAGGGTAGTTCTGAAGCTTTCTTT
NA NA TRBJ2-7 TRBV29-1 CSVGEAVYEQYF TGCAGCGTTGGTGAGGCAGTCTACGAGCAGTACTTC
NA TRBD1 TRBJ2-3 TRBV29-1 CSAEGTVSTDTQYF TGCAGCGCCGAAGGGACAGTGAGCACAGATACGCAGTATTTT
NA TRBD1 TRBJ2-7 TRBV9 CARGQSSSYEQYF TGTGCCAGGGGACAGTCAAGCTCCTACGAGCAGTACTTC
NA NA TRBJ1-6 TRBV18 CASSPPYNYNSPLHF TGTGCCAGCTCACCACCGTACAACTATAATTCACCCCTCCACTTT
NA NA TRBJ1-2 TRBV21-1 CASSKARGKSGDYGYTF TGTGCCAGCAGCAAAGCCCGCGGGAAGTCAGGGGACTATGGCTACACCTTC
NA NA TRBJ2-7 TRBV19 CASSIRVGTGDEQYF TGTGCCAGTAGTATTAGGGTTGGAACAGGCGACGAGCAGTACTTC
NA NA TRBJ2-2 TRBV6-5 CASSNRLAGELFF TGTGCCAGCAGTAATAGACTAGCCGGGGAGCTGTTTTTT
NA NA TRBJ1-5 TRBV7-9 CASSLSNQPQHF TGTGCCAGCAGCTTAAGTAATCAGCCCCAGCATTTT
NA NA TRBJ2-3 TRBV5-4 CASSLGTGTSTDTQYF TGTGCCAGCAGCTTGGGGACCGGGACTAGCACAGATACGCAGTATTTT
NA TRBD2 TRBJ2-3 TRBV5-1 CASSLEVAGGFSSTQYF TGCGCCAGCAGCTTGGAGGTTGCGGGAGGCTTCTCCTCTACGCAGTATTTT
NA NA TRBJ1-6 TRBV10-1 CASSQGRNSPLHF TGCGCCAGCAGTCAGGGGAGGAATTCACCCCTCCACTTT
NA NA TRBJ2-3 TRBV6-1 CASSGRQVSSNTDTQYF TGTGCCAGCAGTGGACGACAGGTCTCCTCTAACACAGATACGCAGTATTTT
once TRBD1 TRBJ1-5 TRBV2 CASSDRGRGQPQHF TGTGCCAGCAGCGACAGGGGTAGGGGCCAGCCCCAGCATTTT
NA NA TRBJ1-3 TRBV7-6 CASSLAPSLSGNTIYF TGTGCCAGCAGCTTAGCGCCGAGCCTCTCTGGAAACACCATATATTTT
NA NA TRBJ2-1 TRBV4-1 CASSQLPALWKEQFF TGCGCCAGCAGCCAATTACCTGCTCTATGGAAGGAGCAGTTCTTC
NA NA TRBJ2-7 TRBV6-5 CASSYRSVAPYEQYF TGTGCCAGCAGTTACAGGAGCGTCGCGCCCTACGAGCAGTACTTC
once NA TRBJ1-1 TRBV14 CASSQMPSEAFF TGTGCCAGCAGCCAAATGCCCTCTGAAGCTTTCTTT
NA NA TRBJ2-1 TRBV28 CASIKYNEQFF TGTGCCAGCATTAAATACAATGAGCAGTTCTTC
NA TRBD2 TRBJ2-5 TRBV5-1 CASSSTGLAGGQETQYF TGCGCCAGCAGCTCAACGGGACTAGCGGGAGGACAAGAGACCCAGTACTTC
once NA TRBJ1-5 TRBV20-1 CSVGGNQPQHF TGCAGTGTAGGAGGGAATCAGCCCCAGCATTTT
NA NA TRBJ1-2 TRBV5-1 CASSPARDANYGYTF TGCGCCAGCAGCCCGGCCAGGGATGCTAACTATGGCTACACCTTC